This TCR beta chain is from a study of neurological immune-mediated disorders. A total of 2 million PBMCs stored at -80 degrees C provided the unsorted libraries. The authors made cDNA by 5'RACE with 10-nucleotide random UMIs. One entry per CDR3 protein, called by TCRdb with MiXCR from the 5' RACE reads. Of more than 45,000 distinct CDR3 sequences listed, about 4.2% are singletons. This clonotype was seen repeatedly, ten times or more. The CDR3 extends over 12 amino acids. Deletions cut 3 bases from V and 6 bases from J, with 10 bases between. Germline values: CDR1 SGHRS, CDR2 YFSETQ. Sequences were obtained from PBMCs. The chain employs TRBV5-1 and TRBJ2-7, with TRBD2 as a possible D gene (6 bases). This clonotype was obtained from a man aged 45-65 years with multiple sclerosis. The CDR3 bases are TGCGCCAGCAGCTGGAGGGGTGGCGAGCAGTACTTC. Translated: CASSWRGGEQYF.